Below, 17 T cell receptor beta chains from the same sample are listed, as sequenced in a study of cytomegalovirus exposure and HLA in healthy donors. Use of 60 Vbeta and 13 Jbeta primers characterized the PCR. Sequencing used immunoSEQ multiplex PCR; TCRdb keeps in-frame clones, though not all of them. The profile covers some 85,000 clones, with around 85% appearing a single time and 2% to 2.5% taken by the ten largest. The specimen was PBMCs. All receptors derive from a woman in her fifties or sixties in good health and CMV-seronegative.

This chain links TRBV27 with TRBJ2-7; D may be TRBD2 (5 bases). Germline loops: CDR1 MNHEY, CDR2 SMNVEV (reference sequence). The CDR3 is 12 amino acids. Here the CDR3 DNA reads TGTGGTATCGGGAAAACCCCCTACGAGCAGTACTTC. Its translation: CGIGKTPYEQYF.

For this clone: A read error may produce the germline difference seen at one junction end. This chain connects TRBV5-1 to TRBJ1-2, with D perhaps matching TRBD1 (6 bases). CDR3 length equals 16 residues. CDR1 and CDR2 (germline): SGHRS, YFSETQ. The CDR3 DNA sequence: TGCGCCAGCAGCTTTCGACAGGCTCAAGCTAACGATGGCTACACCTTC. Translated: CASSFRQAQANDGYTF.

This clone was detected only a few times. The DNA of the CDR3 is TGTGCCAGCAGTCCCGAGTCCTCCTACGAGCAGTACTTC. Translated, it gives CASSPESSYEQYF. V gene TRBV7-9 combines with J gene TRBJ2-7; D is uncertain. V was cut by 6 bases and J by 0 bases, with 9 bases left in between. The CDR3 loop spans 13 amino acids. CDR1 is SEHNR, CDR2 FQNEAQ, per germline (reference sequence).

CDR3 sequence: CASSPGRREQYV. CDR3 nucleotide sequence: TGTGCCAGCTCACCGGGGCGGAGAGAGCAGTACGTC. The chain has TRBV18 and TRBJ2-7; possible D gene TRBD1, 5 bases. The CDR3 spans 12 residues. V was trimmed by 3 bases and J by 7 bases, leaving 10 bases between them. Germline V lookup: CDR1 KGHSH, CDR2 LQKENI.

This chain joins TRBV9 and TRBJ2-5; the match to TRBD2 covers 10 bases. This CDR3 region has 17 residues. V shed 0 bases, J shed 2 bases, and the junction held 7 bases outside the gene matches. The V gene's germline CDR1 is SGDLS and CDR2 YYNGEE. The DNA of the CDR3 is TGTGCCAGCAGCGTAGCCGTAACTAGCGGGGAACAAGAGACCCAGTACTTC. Translating gives CASSVAVTSGEQETQYF.

Here the CDR3 DNA reads TGTGCCAGCAGCCCGCGGACAGGCGCTAATGAAAAACTGTTTTTT. Encoded protein: CASSPRTGANEKLFF. The chain has TRBV14 and TRBJ1-4; 7 bases match TRBD1. Trimming removed 4 bases from V and 3 bases from J; junction bases left unmatched: 5. The CDR3 is 15 residues long. In germline, CDR1 is SGHDN, CDR2 FVKESK. Variable domain in full (rest from reference TRBV14 and TRBJ1-4): EAGVTQFPSHSVIEKGQTVTLRCDPISGHDNLYWYRRVMGKEIKFLLHFVKESKQDESGMPNNRFLAERTGGTYSTLKVQPAELEDSGVYFCASSPRTGANEKLFFGSGTQLSVL.

CDR3 DNA: TGTGCCAGTAGTATTTTGGGACAGGGGGGCAGTGAGCAGTTCTTC. This translates into CASSILGQGGSEQFF. The genes are TRBV19 and TRBJ2-1, with TRBD1 matching 11 bases. After removal of 3 bases from V and 9 bases from J, the junction contained 7 bases not matched to a gene. The germline gives CDR1 LNHDA, CDR2 SQIVND (reference sequence). The CDR3 is 15 residues long. The full variable domain, its missing parts supplied by reference TRBV19 and TRBJ2-1, is DGGITQSPKYLFRKEGQNVTLSCEQNLNHDAMYWYRQDPGQGLRLIYYSQIVNDFQKGDIAEGYSVSREKKESFPLTVTSAQKNPTAFYLCASSILGQGGSEQFFGPGTRLTVL.

The rearrangement uses TRBV7-9 and TRBJ1-2, with D tentatively TRBD1 (6 bases). V lost 6 bases to trimming and J lost 2 bases, with 10 bases between them. The CDR3 length is 13 residues. Germline lookup yields CDR1 SEHNR and CDR2 FQNEAQ (reference sequence). For the CDR3, the DNA is TGTGCCAGCAGTAACAGGGAAAACTATGGCTACACCTTC. This sequence encodes CASSNRENYGYTF.

The rearrangement joins TRBV11-2 to TRBJ1-2, with D maybe TRBD1 (5 bases). The V end was cut by 5 bases, the J end by 8 bases, with 18 bases between. CDR1 is SGHAT, CDR2 FQNNGV, per germline. The CDR3 is 14 amino acids. The CDR3: CASSRGSSQWGYTF. DNA for the CDR3: TGTGCCAGCAGCCGGGGGTCGTCCCAATGGGGCTACACCTTC.

This clone was seen a handful of times. This chain joins TRBV11-3 and TRBJ2-5, with 7 bases fitting TRBD1. CDR3 length equals 13 residues. Trimming took 5 bases from V and 4 from J; bases not matched to a gene: 4. Germline lookup yields CDR1 SGHNT and CDR2 YENEEA. This CDR3 reads CASSQGQLETQYF. The DNA for the CDR3 is TGTGCCAGCAGCCAGGGACAGCTAGAGACCCAGTACTTC.

The chain employs TRBV27 and TRBJ1-5; 7 nucleotides match TRBD1. The CDR3 runs 17 residues. Germline-derived CDR1 and CDR2 are MNHEY and SMNVEV (reference sequence). J gave up 3 bases and V 2 bases, and 10 bases lay outside the gene matches. The CDR3 loop is CASSLRGTANSNQPQHF. CDR3 in DNA: TGTGCCAGCAGTTTACGCGGGACAGCAAATTCCAATCAGCCCCAGCATTTT.

J is TRBJ2-2 and V is TRBV7-8, with TRBD2 identical over 8 bases. Germline V gene data show CDR1 as SGHVS and CDR2 as FQNEAQ. V was pared by 0 bases and J by 7 bases, with 10 bases of the junction left unmatched. This CDR3 is 17 amino acids long. The CDR3 DNA reads TGTGCCAGCAGCTTAGCGAAGGCGGGGGGCCGTTACGGGGAGCTGTTTTTT. This translates into CASSLAKAGGRYGELFF.

V gene TRBV19 combines with J gene TRBJ1-1; D possibly corresponds to TRBD1 (6 bases). The CDR3 sequence is 14 residues long. Germline V lookup: CDR1 LNHDA, CDR2 SQIVND (reference sequence). V was pared by 2 bases and J by 5 bases, with 12 bases between. In DNA form, the CDR3 reads TGTGCCAGTAGTATAATACAGGGCGAAACTGAAGCTTTCTTT. Encoded protein: CASSIIQGETEAFF.

The V call is TRBV7-8, the J call TRBJ1-5; TRBD1 might be the D (5 bases). In germline, CDR1 is SGHVS, CDR2 FQNEAQ. V lost 2 bases, J lost 4 bases, and 9 bases lay in between. The length of the CDR3 is 14 residues. CDR3 protein: CASSLWEGNQPQHF. The CDR3 region has the DNA TGTGCCAGCAGCTTATGGGAGGGGAATCAGCCCCAGCATTTT.

This clone has a single count. The genes are TRBV7-2 and TRBJ2-2, with D possibly matching TRBD1 (6 bases). Per germline, CDR1 SGHTA and CDR2 FQGNSA. The CDR3 spans 16 residues. V was trimmed by 5 bases and J by 3 bases, leaving 16 bases between them. CDR3: CASSAQARGDTGELFF. CDR3 bases: TGTGCCAGCAGCGCCCAGGCCAGGGGCGACACCGGGGAGCTGTTTTTT.

This chain links TRBV11-2 with TRBJ1-2, with D perhaps TRBD1 (5 bases). Per germline, CDR1 SGHAT and CDR2 FQNNGV. This CDR3 has 12 residues. Trimming left V 5 bases short and J 8 bases short, with 12 bases between. In DNA, the CDR3 is TGTGCCAGCAGCCAGGACATCGGCGGCTACACCTTC. Protein product: CASSQDIGGYTF.

The CDR3 loop reads CASSSLGEGWTDTQYF. CDR3 in DNA: TGTGCCAGCAGCTCCTTAGGGGAGGGTTGGACAGATACGCAGTATTTT. The rearrangement uses TRBV27 and TRBJ2-3, with 7 bases that match TRBD2. V was clipped by 6 bases and J by 3 bases; unmatched bases: 12. CDR1 and CDR2 (germline): MNHEY, SMNVEV (reference sequence). This CDR3 has 16 amino acids.